The 15 T cell receptor beta chains in this list originate from one sample, sequenced in a study of cytomegalovirus exposure and HLA in healthy donors (dated by TCRdb to 2017 to 2019). Libraries were built with the immunoSEQ multiplex PCR assay. Imported from immuneACCESS, the table was reduced by TCRdb to in-frame sequences with V and J called. These copies leave out some clones; in studies compared against another copy, an unresolved V gene accounts for under half, and the cause of the remainder is not known. Recorded for this sample are around 55,000 clones; approximately 90% of them occurred a single time. About 2.9% of the sample goes to the ten largest clones. Sequencing input: PBMCs. The receptors were sampled from a man younger than 35 in good health and CMV-seronegative.

The V and J genes are TRBV27 and TRBJ2-2; TRBD1 matches 7 bases. Trimming took 7 bases from V and 1 from J; bases not matched to a gene: 12. The CDR3 has 17 amino acids. Germline lookup yields CDR1 MNHEY and CDR2 SMNVEV (reference sequence). This CDR3 is CASKRTWGQMNTGELFF. The CDR3 bases are TGTGCCAGCAAGCGCACCTGGGGACAGATGAACACCGGGGAGCTGTTTTTT.

The CDR3 protein is CASSLSTGVRYGYTF. As DNA, the CDR3 is TGTGCCAGCAGCTTAAGTACAGGGGTGAGGTATGGCTACACCTTC. This chain links TRBV5-5 with TRBJ1-2; 7 bases are shared with TRBD1. The length of the CDR3 is 15 residues. The germline V gene has CDR1 SGHKS and CDR2 YYEKEE (reference sequence). The ends lost 2 bases at V and 5 bases at J; junction bases unmatched: 9. Supplemented by reference TRBV5-5 and TRBJ1-2, the full variable domain reads DAGVTQSPTHLIKTRGQQVTLRCSPISGHKSVSWYQQVLGQGPQFIFQYYEKEERGRGNFPDRFSARQFPNYSSELNVNALLLGDSALYLCASSLSTGVRYGYTFGSGTRLTVV.

The chain recombines TRBV6-4 with TRBJ2-3; TRBD2 aligns across 8 bases. Germline values: CDR1 MRHNA, CDR2 SNTAGT. Losses at the gene ends were 4 bases for V and 1 base for J; bases not matched to a gene: 4. The CDR3 extends over 15 amino acids. The CDR3 spells CASSADSGGTDTQYF. The CDR3 DNA is TGTGCCAGCAGTGCAGATAGCGGGGGCACAGATACGCAGTATTTT.

V is TRBV5-1 and J is TRBJ2-2; tentatively, D is TRBD2 (5 bases). V was clipped by 3 bases and J by 6 bases, with 15 bases between them. Germline V gives CDR1 SGHRS, CDR2 YFSETQ. This CDR3 has 15 residues. DNA of the CDR3: TGCGCCAGCAGCTACGAGGGCCGAGGGCCCGGGGAGCTGTTTTTT. Translation: CASSYEGRGPGELFF.

The V gene is TRBV5-5, the J gene TRBJ1-4, with D possibly being TRBD1 (6 bases). The length of the CDR3 is 16 residues. Trimming shortened V by 0 bases and J by 5 bases, and 14 bases separated the two germline ends. The germline CDR1 and CDR2 sequences are SGHKS and YYEKEE (reference sequence). CDR3 nucleotides: TGTGCCAGCAGCTTGGGGCTACAGGGCCGGAATGAAAAACTGTTTTTT. Translating it yields CASSLGLQGRNEKLFF.

The V gene is TRBV5-1, the J gene TRBJ1-2; possible D gene TRBD1, 6 bases. V dropped 0 bases and J dropped 5 bases, with 11 bases sitting between them. The germline V gene has CDR1 SGHRS and CDR2 YFSETQ. The CDR3 covers 14 residues. The CDR3 spells CASSLVGAVYGYTF. The CDR3 nucleotides are TGCGCCAGCAGCTTGGTGGGGGCCGTTTATGGCTACACCTTC.

The chain recombines TRBV25-1 with TRBJ1-4; D not certain. The CDR3 runs 13 residues. The V gene lost 3 bases and the J gene lost 12 bases, with 14 bases spanning the gap. The germline V gene has CDR1 MGHDK and CDR2 SYGVNS. The CDR3 DNA sequence: TGTGCCAGCAGTGATGCTCGCCCGGCGGAACTGTTTTTT. This sequence encodes CASSDARPAELFF. The complete variable domain, with remaining parts taken from reference TRBV25-1 and TRBJ1-4, reads EADIYQTPRYLVIGTGKKITLECSQTMGHDKMYWYQQDPGMELHLIHYSYGVNSTEKGDLSSESTVSRIRTEHFPLTLESARPSHTSQYLCASSDARPAELFFGSGTQLSVL.

The chain joins TRBV11-2 to TRBJ2-7; 8 bases are shared with TRBD2. Germline values: CDR1 SGHAT, CDR2 FQNNGV. J gave up 3 bases and V 1 base, and 2 bases lay outside the gene matches. There are 14 residues in the CDR3. In nucleotides, the CDR3 is TGTGCCAGCAGCTTAGGTAGCGGGATCTACGAGCAGTACTTC. Amino acid sequence: CASSLGSGIYEQYF.

Here the CDR3 reads CASSLNPSGGGETQYF. CDR3 nucleotide sequence: TGCGCCAGCAGCTTGAACCCTAGCGGGGGTGGGGAGACCCAGTACTTC. The chain is built from TRBV5-1 and TRBJ2-5; 10 nucleotides align to TRBD2. V dropped 1 base and J dropped 5; count of bases not matched to a gene: 8. Germline V CDR1 and CDR2: SGHRS, YFSETQ. The CDR3 spans 16 residues.

The V call is TRBV11-2, the J call TRBJ1-3; 8 bases match TRBD1. Germline values: CDR1 SGHAT, CDR2 FQNNGV. V shed 4 bases and J 4 bases; nucleotides not matched to a gene: 9. The CDR3 extends over 16 amino acids. The DNA for the CDR3 is TGTGCCAGCAGCTCGCCCCGGGACAGGATCGGAAACACCATATATTTT. Protein: CASSSPRDRIGNTIYF.

The chain uses TRBV9 and TRBJ2-1; D not certain. Trimming shortened V by 0 bases and J by 0 bases, and 4 bases separated the two germline ends. The CDR3 extends over 14 amino acids. Germline V gene data show CDR1 as SGDLS and CDR2 as YYNGEE. DNA for the CDR3: TGTGCCAGCAGCGTAGCGGGCTCCTACAATGAGCAGTTCTTC. Translation: CASSVAGSYNEQFF.

This sequence joins TRBV5-1 and TRBJ1-2; no clear D. Germline-derived CDR1 and CDR2 are SGHRS and YFSETQ. There are 12 residues in the CDR3. Trimming removed 0 bases at V and 6 bases at J, with 6 bases between. CDR3 loop: CASSLETNGYTF. CDR3 DNA: TGCGCCAGCAGCTTGGAGACTAATGGCTACACCTTC.

V gene TRBV2 combines with J gene TRBJ2-7; 8 positions agree with TRBD2. With V trimmed by 4 bases and J by 4 bases, 6 bases remained unmatched. Germline values: CDR1 SNHLY, CDR2 FYNNEI. CDR3 length: 14 residues. CDR3 coding DNA: TGTGCCAGCAGTGCCGGGGGGGACCTATACGAGCAGTACTTC. It is translated as CASSAGGDLYEQYF.

The CDR3 DNA reads as TGTGCCAGCTCACTCGGGACTCAAGGCCTCCAGTACTTC. Translated: CASSLGTQGLQYF. The rearrangement uses TRBV18 and TRBJ2-7; TRBD2 is a possible D gene (6 bases). Germline V CDR1 and CDR2: KGHSH, LQKENI. The CDR3 extends over 13 amino acids. Trimming removed 4 bases at V and 10 bases at J, with 17 bases between.

The chain's CDR3 is CASSPRWGGNEQFF. CDR3 bases: TGTGCCAGCAGTCCTCGGTGGGGGGGCAATGAGCAGTTCTTC. The chain carries TRBV27 and TRBJ2-1; 7 bases are shared with TRBD2. The CDR3 is 14 amino acids. After removal of 5 bases from V and 6 bases from J, the junction contained 7 bases not matched to a gene. Germline V gives CDR1 MNHEY, CDR2 SMNVEV (reference sequence).